Listed here are 15 T cell receptor beta chains from one sample, sequenced in a study of T-cell reconstitution after alpha-beta-depleted transplantation in children (dated by TCRdb to 2016 to 2017). The library was produced with PCR. Sequencing was performed on an Illumina HiSeq 2500. Molecular barcoding was employed in the preparation of TCR libraries, with unique molecular identifiers being used to normalize TCRbeta repertoire quantification. The public reads were quality trimmed at Q25 with fastp and then assembled into clones with MiXCR by TCRdb, keeping productive beta chains. Merged by CDR3 protein, the rows form single entries marked with the most common genes and DNA. This sample has approximately 650,000 distinct CDR3 sequences in its table, and under 15% of those were observed once. The ten most abundant clones make up 0.65% to 0.9% of the sample. According to the study, the label for this sample's treatment or condition signals: allogeneic hematopoietic cell transplantation with graft depleted of TCRalphabeta T cells and CD19 B cells.

Sample: PBMCs, taken before TCRalphabeta/CD19-depleted stem cell transplant. These receptors were collected from a girl between 2 and 10 years old with congenital amegakaryocytic thrombocytopenia, due to receive a stem cell transplant.

This clonotype was seen repeatedly, ten times or more. The chain carries TRBV29-1 and TRBJ2-1; possible D gene TRBD1, 6 bases. V lost 4 bases, J lost 4 bases, and 14 bases lay in between. The germline V gene encodes CDR1 SQVTM and CDR2 ANQGSEA. CDR3 length equals 14 residues. The CDR3 DNA reads as TGCAGCGTTGGTTGGCAGGGGAGATACAATGAGCAGTTCTTC. Translation gives CSVGWQGRYNEQFF.

This clonotype was found many times. This rearrangement joins TRBV28 to TRBJ1-1, with D tentatively TRBD1 (6 bases). The germline CDR1 and CDR2 sequences are MDHEN and SYDVKM. The V gene lost 7 bases and the J gene lost 6 bases, with 15 bases spanning the gap. This CDR3 has 13 residues. CDR3 nucleotides: TGTGCCAGCACCGGAACAGGGTCCGCTGAAGCTTTCTTT. This translates into CASTGTGSAEAFF.

This clonotype was seen only a few times. The CDR3 nucleotides read TGTGCCAGCAGCTGGTGGGACAGTCTCATGATGAACACTGAAGCTTTCTTT. The encoded protein is CASSWWDSLMMNTEAFF. The genes are TRBV5-6 and TRBJ1-1; TRBD1 agrees at 7 bases. The CDR3 has 17 residues. Looked up from germline, CDR1 is SGHDT and CDR2 is YYEEEE. V shed 3 bases, J shed 0 bases, and the junction held 11 bases outside the gene matches. Full variable domain (outside the CDR3, taken from reference TRBV5-6 and TRBJ1-1): DAGVTQSPTHLIKTRGQQVTLRCSPKSGHDTVSWYQQALGQGPQFIFQYYEEEERQRGNFPDRFSGHQFPNYSSELNVNALLLGDSALYLCASSWWDSLMMNTEAFFGQGTRLTVV.

This clonotype was detected only a few times. This rearrangement joins TRBV5-1 to TRBJ2-1; 12 nucleotides line up with TRBD2. The trim removed 1 base at V and 12 bases at J, leaving 8 bases unmatched. Germline V CDR1 and CDR2: SGHRS, YFSETQ. This CDR3 comprises 15 residues. The CDR3 nucleotides are TGCGCCAGCAGCTTGTCTAGCGGGAGGGCCGGTGGGCAGTTCTTC. The encoded protein is CASSLSSGRAGGQFF. The full variable domain, its missing parts supplied by reference TRBV5-1 and TRBJ2-1, is KAGVTQTPRYLIKTRGQQVTLSCSPISGHRSVSWYQQTPGQGLQFLFEYFSETQRNKGNFPGRFSGRQFSNSRSEMNVSTLELGDSALYLCASSLSSGRAGGQFFGPGTRLTVL.

In this sample, this clonotype turned up many times. This chain uses TRBV20-1 with TRBJ2-7, with a weak D call TRBD2 (6 bases). V was cut by 4 bases and J by 0 bases, with 22 bases left in between. The germline gives CDR1 DFQATT, CDR2 SNEGSKA (reference sequence). This CDR3 is built from 17 residues. Here the CDR3 reads CSAKSYSPGLSSYEQYF. The DNA of the CDR3 is TGCAGTGCTAAGTCCTATTCCCCGGGACTCAGCTCCTACGAGCAGTACTTC.

This clonotype was seen a handful of times. The rearrangement joins TRBV7-9 to TRBJ2-7; 7 nucleotides match TRBD1. This CDR3 region has 14 residues. Unmatched junction bases numbered 4, after V lost 4 bases and J lost 1 base. The germline V gene encodes CDR1 SEHNR and CDR2 FQNEAQ (reference sequence). The CDR3 DNA is TGTGCCAGCAGCTCGGACAGGCGTTCCTACGAGCAGTACTTC. It yields the protein CASSSDRRSYEQYF.

This clonotype was counted between two and nine times. This rearrangement joins TRBV20-1 to TRBJ2-1, with D perhaps matching TRBD2 (6 bases). Germline V gene data show CDR1 as DFQATT and CDR2 as SNEGSKA (reference sequence). CDR3 length: 15 amino acids. Trimming removed 3 bases at V and 3 bases at J, with 15 bases between. The CDR3 spells CSAREGLAIYNEQFF. CDR3 nucleotide sequence: TGCAGTGCTAGGGAGGGGCTAGCTATCTACAATGAGCAGTTCTTC.

To note about this clonotype: Its ends do not fully match the called genes, so a read error is possible. The chain carries TRBV20-1 and TRBJ2-1, with 8 positions matching TRBD2. The germline gives CDR1 DFQATT, CDR2 SNEGSKA (reference sequence). The CDR3 has 15 residues. The CDR3 sequence is CSARDLGTSPNKQFF. CDR3 in DNA: TGCAGTGCTAGAGACCTCGGGACTAGTCCCAATAAGCAGTTCTTC.

This clonotype was seen many times. J is TRBJ1-2 and V is TRBV5-1; TRBD1 might be the D (5 bases). Trimming removed 0 bases from V and 8 bases from J, with 8 bases in between. Germline CDR1 reads SGHRS; CDR2 reads YFSETQ. This CDR3 contains 12 residues. The CDR3 bases are TGCGCCAGCAGCTTGGACCAGGGAGGCTACACCTTC. Translation gives CASSLDQGGYTF.

This chain joins TRBV20-1 and TRBJ2-1; 8 bases are a match to TRBD1. CDR1 and CDR2 (germline): DFQATT, SNEGSKA (reference sequence). CDR3 length: 14 amino acids. CDR3 protein: CSVHQQGALSEQFF. The CDR3, as DNA: TGCAGCGTGCACCAGCAGGGGGCTTTATCGGAGCAGTTCTTC.

This clonotype came up many times. V and J are TRBV12-3 or TRBV12-4 and TRBJ2-1; 11 positions agree with TRBD2. After removal of 6 bases from V and 3 bases from J, the junction contained 7 bases not matched to a gene. The length of the CDR3 is 16 residues. DNA for the CDR3: TGTGCCAGCAGATACTACGGGACTAGCGGCTACAATGAGCAGTTCTTC. Protein sequence: CASRYYGTSGYNEQFF.

Many counts were recorded for this clonotype. The CDR3, as DNA: TGTGCCACCAGCAAGGGGGCCATGAACACTGAAGCTTTCTTT. Protein sequence: CATSKGAMNTEAFF. V usage is TRBV15 and J usage is TRBJ1-1; 7 nucleotides line up with TRBD1. The CDR3 totals 14 residues. Germline CDR1 reads LNHNV; CDR2 reads YYDKDF (reference sequence). V dropped 4 bases and J dropped 0; count of bases not matched to a gene: 2.

The J gene is TRBJ2-5, the V gene TRBV7-8, with D unclear. The length of the CDR3 is 14 residues. Germline values: CDR1 SGHVS, CDR2 FQNEAQ. Trimming took off 1 base at V and 10 bases at J, with 16 bases between the two ends. The CDR3 loop reads CASSLGVPASNQYF. In DNA form, the CDR3 reads TGTGCCAGCAGCTTAGGGGTTCCCGCCTCGAACCAGTACTTC. Supplemented by reference TRBV7-8 and TRBJ2-5, the full variable domain reads GAGVSQSPRYKVAKRGQDVALRCDPISGHVSLFWYQQALGQGPEFLTYFQNEAQLDKSGLPSDRFFAERPEGSVSTLKIQRTQQEDSAVYLCASSLGVPASNQYFGPGTRLLVL.

The chain carries TRBV28 and TRBJ2-7; D might be TRBD1 or TRBD2, each matching 5 bases. CDR3 size: 18 residues. The germline CDR1 and CDR2 sequences are MDHEN and SYDVKM. Trimming shortened V by 4 bases and J by 1 base, and 23 bases separated the two germline ends. CDR3 bases: TGTGCCAGCAGTTGGAGAGGGGTTCGGCCCGCGGTTTCCTACGAGCAGTACTTC. This translates into CASSWRGVRPAVSYEQYF. Full variable domain (remainder filled in from reference TRBV28 and TRBJ2-7): DVKVTQSSRYLVKRTGEKVFLECVQDMDHENMFWYRQDPGLGLRLIYFSYDVKMKEKGDIPEGYSVSREKKERFSLILESASTNQTSMYLCASSWRGVRPAVSYEQYFGPGTRLTVT.

In this sample, this clonotype turned up many times. The chain combines TRBV7-3 with TRBJ1-2; D is uncertain. Germline values: CDR1 SGHTA, CDR2 FQGTGA. The CDR3 has 15 amino acids. V lost 4 bases, J lost 2 bases, and 14 bases lay in between. The CDR3 here is CASSSTAVGNYGYTF. The CDR3 DNA follows: TGTGCCAGCAGCTCGACCGCAGTCGGCAACTATGGCTACACCTTC. The full variable domain, completed using reference TRBV7-3 and TRBJ1-2, is GAGVSQTPSNKVTEKGKYVELRCDPISGHTALYWYRQSLGQGPEFLIYFQGTGAADDSGLPNDRFFAVRPEGSVSTLKIQRTERGDSAVYLCASSSTAVGNYGYTFGSGTRLTVV.